The source of this T cell receptor (beta chain) is a study of T cells after yellow fever vaccination. In this sample, this clonotype turned up many times. Germline CDR1 SGHRS, CDR2 YFSETQ. Trimming stripped 1 base from V and 5 bases from J, with 12 bases between. The CDR3 loop spans 14 amino acids. TCRdb analysed the 5' RACE reads with MiXCR anew, one entry per CDR3 protein. This sample has 250,000 or so distinct CDR3 sequences; about 3.5% occur once, and the top ten carry about a fifth. The chain is built from TRBV5-1 and TRBJ2-5; D is perhaps TRBD1 (6 bases). This sample comprised PBMCs, obtained 15 days after the yellow fever booster vaccination. This TCR was sampled from a man between 18 and 29 years old who received the YFV17D yellow fever vaccine. DNA of the CDR3: TGCGCCAGCAGCTTGTCCTACAGGGACGAGACCCAGTACTTC. Its protein product is CASSLSYRDETQYF.